The entry that follows covers one TCR beta chain sequence. The record originates from a study of blood T cell repertoires in COVID-19. How the authors handled the data: Reference gene primer amplification gave nucleated cell count estimates. Some clones are missing from TCRdb's copy, which holds only in-frame ones; the method was immunoSEQ multiplex PCR. The V and J calls and clone size are taken from that table; D and trimming were inferred from the DNA. The sample lists just over 300,000 clones, 89% occurring once. Germline assignment: CDR1 DFQATT and CDR2 SNEGSKA (reference sequence). J lost 1 base, V lost 3 bases, and 5 bases had no gene match. The CDR3 has 15 residues.

The sample comprised peripheral blood. This TCR came from a woman aged 25 to 39 with COVID-19, enrolled during active disease. The chain employs TRBV20-1 and TRBJ2-3; TRBD2 matches 9 bases. CDR3: CSASGSGGGTDTQYF. CDR3 DNA: TGCAGTGCTAGTGGTAGCGGGGGTGGCACAGATACGCAGTATTTT.